The 15 T cell receptor beta chains below were found in one sample sequenced in a study of chronic HIV infection and antiretroviral therapy. From the 5' RACE reads, TCRdb called clonotypes with MiXCR, one entry per CDR3 protein. Of over 40,000 distinct CDR3 sequences listed, 19% are singletons. Material: peripheral blood. The receptors here all came from an adult who had HIV and had not received antiretroviral therapy, or was an uninfected healthy control (not recorded which).

The chain links TRBV4-1 to TRBJ1-2, with TRBD1 identical over 7 bases. The CDR3 has 13 residues. Germline values: CDR1 MGHRA, CDR2 YSYEKL. J was trimmed by 7 bases and V by 5 bases; bases with no gene match: 7. The chain's CDR3 is CASSETGYGGYTF. The CDR3 DNA follows: TGCGCCAGCAGCGAGACAGGGTATGGTGGCTACACCTTC.

The chain combines TRBV29-1 with TRBJ2-7; D tentatively fits TRBD1 or TRBD2 (6 bases each). The length of the CDR3 is 13 residues. V gave up 3 bases and J gave up 6 bases, with 15 bases separating them. Germline V gives CDR1 SQVTM, CDR2 ANQGSEA. CDR3 bases: TGCAGCGTTGATTCCGGGGGCTGGGGCGAGCAGTACTTC. This translates into CSVDSGGWGEQYF.

V usage is TRBV7-2 and J usage is TRBJ2-6; D unresolved. The CDR3 extends over 16 amino acids. CDR1 and CDR2 from the germline V gene are SGHTA and FQGNSA. Trimming pared 5 bases from V and 2 bases from J, leaving 13 bases between. CDR3 residues: CASSLVGSPGANVLTF. The CDR3 coding sequence is TGTGCCAGCAGCCTTGTTGGGTCCCCTGGGGCCAACGTCCTGACTTTC.

This clonotype showed up just a few times. The V gene is TRBV12-3 or TRBV12-4, the J gene TRBJ2-3; 8 nucleotides align to TRBD1. Trimming cost V 5 bases and J 3 bases; bases outside gene matches: 10. The CDR3 runs 16 residues. The CDR3 region has the DNA TGTGCCAGCAGTCGTAGGGACAGGCTGATAACAGATACGCAGTATTTT. It translates to CASSRRDRLITDTQYF.

This clonotype was counted only a few times. The V call is TRBV9, the J call TRBJ2-3, with 8 bases lining up with TRBD2. CDR1 and CDR2 (germline): SGDLS, YYNGEE. The CDR3 spans 15 residues. The J segment lost 4 bases and the V segment lost 2 bases, leaving 6 bases of the junction unmatched. CDR3: CASSVGAGAADTQYF. For the CDR3, the DNA is TGTGCCAGCAGCGTTGGAGCGGGAGCAGCAGATACGCAGTATTTT.

The gene calls are TRBV11-2 and TRBJ2-3; unclear D gene. This CDR3 contains 13 residues. Germline V CDR1 and CDR2: SGHAT, FQNNGV. The V end lost 5 bases, the J end lost 6 bases, and 12 bases lay between the germline ends. DNA of the CDR3: TGTGCCAGCAGCCCTAACATCTGGGATACGCAGTATTTT. Translated: CASSPNIWDTQYF.

The table lists this clonotype with a few counts. This chain uses TRBV27 with TRBJ1-5; TRBD1 might be the D (5 bases). The CDR3 has 15 amino acids. Trimming left V 9 bases short and J 6 bases short, with 21 bases between. Looked up from germline, CDR1 is MNHEY and CDR2 is SMNVEV (reference sequence). CDR3 amino acids: CARGMRGGRGQPQHF. The CDR3 DNA follows: TGTGCCAGGGGGATGAGGGGAGGAAGGGGTCAGCCCCAGCATTTT.

J is TRBJ2-1 and V is TRBV3-1; D assignment may be TRBD1 or TRBD2 (5 bases each). V was pared by 8 bases and J by 6 bases, with 11 bases between. Germline V gives CDR1 LGHDT, CDR2 YNNKEL (reference sequence). The CDR3 length is 12 residues. The CDR3 loop is CASGRRGNEQFF. CDR3 nucleotide sequence: TGTGCCAGCGGGAGAAGGGGCAATGAGCAGTTCTTC.

This sequence joins TRBV29-1 and TRBJ2-5, with D maybe TRBD2 (6 bases). The CDR3 extends over 12 amino acids. Germline CDR1 SQVTM, CDR2 ANQGSEA. V shed 3 bases and J shed 5 bases, with 10 bases lying between them. In nucleotides, the CDR3 is TGCAGCGTTGATTACGGAGGGGAGACCCAGTACTTC. Translating it yields CSVDYGGETQYF.

This clonotype was detected only a few times. This chain joins TRBV6-5 and TRBJ1-6; maybe TRBD1 (6 bases). Germline-derived CDR1 and CDR2 are MNHEY and SVGAGI. The CDR3 has 16 amino acids. V was shortened by 6 bases and J by 6 bases, with 18 bases between the two germline ends. CDR3 DNA: TGTGCCAGCAGCAGGATACAGGGAAGTTCTAATTCACCCCTCCACTTT. This sequence encodes CASSRIQGSSNSPLHF.

The chain combines TRBV28 with TRBJ1-3, with TRBD1 as a possible D gene (5 bases). Germline CDR1 and CDR2: MDHEN and SYDVKM. V shed 8 bases and J shed 6 bases, with 11 bases lying between them. This CDR3 is 12 amino acids long. CDR3 nucleotides: TGTGCCAGCTTCGGGGCGCTAAACACCATATATTTT. This sequence encodes CASFGALNTIYF.

This clonotype was seen a handful of times. This chain connects TRBV20-1 to TRBJ1-6; 8 bases line up with TRBD1. This CDR3 has 15 amino acids. The junction had 10 bases not matched to a gene; V was cut back by 4 bases and J by 8 bases. Germline V CDR1 and CDR2: DFQATT, SNEGSKA (reference sequence). CDR3: CSATTLTGDHSPLHF. In nucleotides, the CDR3 is TGCAGTGCTACTACCCTGACAGGGGACCATTCACCCCTCCACTTT.

This clonotype was counted only a few times. CDR3 sequence reads: CASSQQGPDTQYF. The CDR3 coding sequence is TGCGCCAGCAGCCAACAGGGACCAGATACGCAGTATTTT. The V gene is TRBV4-1, the J gene TRBJ2-3; either TRBD1 or TRBD2 may supply D (5 bases each). V was shortened by 2 bases and J by 4 bases, with 7 bases between the two germline ends. Germline CDR1 MGHRA, CDR2 YSYEKL. This CDR3 region has 13 residues.

The chain couples TRBV6-5 to TRBJ2-3; 9 bases agree with TRBD2. The J segment lost 3 bases and the V segment lost 2 bases, leaving 3 bases of the junction unmatched. The CDR3 extends over 15 amino acids. Germline CDR1 MNHEY, CDR2 SVGAGI. CDR3 DNA sequence: TGTGCCAGCAGTTACGCTAGCGGGACGACAGATACGCAGTATTTT. It specifies CASSYASGTTDTQYF.

V and J are TRBV5-1 and TRBJ1-3; D gene uncertain. The CDR3 is 14 amino acids. V was trimmed by 0 bases and J by 4 bases, leaving 8 bases between them. Germline CDR1 reads SGHRS; CDR2 reads YFSETQ. CDR3 amino acids: CASSLDATGNTIYF. The CDR3 nucleotides are TGCGCCAGCAGCTTGGATGCTACCGGAAACACCATATATTTT.